A single sample is the source of the 25 T cell receptor beta chains below, sequenced in a study of T cells in Graves' hyperthyroidism and ophthalmopathy. The source material, RNA transcripts, was used to amplify TCR beta CDR3 regions. The HTBI primer set was used in a first-round RT-PCR of the TCR CDR3. TCRdb independently ran MiXCR on the multiplex PCR reads; one entry per CDR3 protein. The profile shows roughly 110,000 distinct CDR3 sequences, around a sixth of them singletons. Sequencing was done on a sample of blood. These receptors were obtained from a woman between 50 and 59 years old with Graves' hyperthyroidism.

This clonotype was recorded at least ten times. This chain links TRBV10-1 with TRBJ1-5; D unclear. The germline gives CDR1 WNHNN, CDR2 SYGVQD (reference sequence). V gave up 5 bases and J gave up 6 bases, with 14 bases separating them. The CDR3 extends over 14 amino acids. The CDR3 spells CASSPTHPSQPQHF. In nucleotides, the CDR3 is TGCGCCAGCAGTCCGACTCACCCTTCTCAGCCCCAGCATTTT.

The J gene is TRBJ1-2, the V gene TRBV6-5, with TRBD1 identical over 9 bases. CDR3 length equals 14 residues. Germline V gene sequence: CDR1 MNHEY, CDR2 SVGAGI. With 0 bases clipped from V and 7 bases from J, the junction kept 3 bases outside the gene matches. CDR3 region: CASSYSGTGSGYTF. CDR3 DNA sequence: TGTGCCAGCAGTTACTCGGGGACAGGGTCTGGCTACACCTTC.

This clonotype was seen many times. The genes are TRBV29-1 and TRBJ1-1; possibly TRBD1 for D (5 bases). Germline CDR1 reads SQVTM; CDR2 reads ANQGSEA. The ends were cut back, 7 bases at V and 5 bases at J, with 14 bases in the middle. The CDR3 sequence is 12 residues long. In DNA, the CDR3 is TGCAGCGGATCGGACCGGGGGACTGAAGCTTTCTTT. It specifies CSGSDRGTEAFF.

Many counts were recorded for this clonotype. The chain combines TRBV28 with TRBJ1-1; TRBD1 is a possible D gene (5 bases). The CDR3 runs 14 residues. Germline values: CDR1 MDHEN, CDR2 SYDVKM. Trimming left V 6 bases short and J 7 bases short, with 18 bases between. The CDR3 nucleotides are TGTGCCAGCAGCCCCCTTGCAGGGCACGGTGAAGCTTTCTTT. This gives the protein CASSPLAGHGEAFF.

This clonotype was seen at least ten times. The chain joins TRBV28 to TRBJ2-7; TRBD1 or TRBD2 may be the D gene (5 bases each). CDR3 size: 14 residues. Germline CDR1 and CDR2: MDHEN and SYDVKM. V lost 5 bases, J lost 3 bases, and 14 bases lay in between. The CDR3 protein is CASSQPGRNYEQYV. The CDR3 DNA sequence: TGTGCCAGCAGTCAACCGGGACGGAACTACGAGCAGTACGTC.

This clonotype showed up many times. This chain connects TRBV14 to TRBJ2-5, with 8 bases fitting TRBD1. Germline CDR1 reads SGHDN; CDR2 reads FVKESK. The junction had 9 bases not matched to a gene; V was cut back by 4 bases and J by 5 bases. The CDR3 extends over 15 amino acids. CDR3: CASSPWTGIRETQYF. The CDR3 DNA reads TGTGCCAGCAGCCCTTGGACAGGGATTAGGGAGACCCAGTACTTC.

The table lists this clonotype with many counts. This rearrangement joins TRBV20-1 to TRBJ1-2, with TRBD1 identical over 8 bases. Germline V lookup: CDR1 DFQATT, CDR2 SNEGSKA (reference sequence). The CDR3 extends over 16 amino acids. V was pared by 3 bases and J by 4 bases, with 13 bases of the junction left unmatched. This CDR3 reads CSARGSRTGSFYGYTF. The CDR3 region has the DNA TGCAGTGCTAGGGGGTCCCGGACAGGGAGTTTCTATGGCTACACCTTC.

This clonotype was detected ten times or more. One end of the junction is discordant with germline, which a read error may explain. The CDR3 sequence is CASSRNDGRGETQYF. In nucleotides, the CDR3 is TGTGCTAGCAGCCGAAACGACGGACGGGGAGAGACCCAGTACTTC. The chain combines TRBV7-7 with TRBJ2-5; perhaps TRBD2 as D (5 bases). Per the germline V gene, CDR1 is SSHAT and CDR2 is FNYEAQ (reference sequence). The CDR3 has 15 residues.

This clonotype was seen a few times. The chain combines TRBV2 with TRBJ1-4; D gene ambiguous. The CDR3 is made up of 14 amino acids. Germline assignment: CDR1 SNHLY and CDR2 FYNNEI. V shed 4 bases and J shed 0 bases, with 6 bases lying between them. The chain's CDR3 is CASSGGTTNEKLFF. Written as DNA, the CDR3 is TGTGCCAGCAGTGGCGGGACAACTAATGAAAAACTGTTTTTT. Full variable domain (remainder filled in from reference TRBV2 and TRBJ1-4): EPEVTQTPSHQVTQMGQEVILRCVPISNHLYFYWYRQILGQKVEFLVSFYNNEISEKSEIFDDQFSVERPDGSNFTLKIRSTKLEDSAMYFCASSGGTTNEKLFFGSGTQLSVL.

This clonotype has at least ten counts. V gene TRBV10-3 combines with J gene TRBJ1-1, with D uncertain. CDR3 length equals 14 residues. Trimming removed 0 bases from V and 6 bases from J, with 11 bases in between. Germline V lookup: CDR1 ENHRY, CDR2 SYGVKD. The CDR3 spells CAISESRARPEAFF. The CDR3 DNA is TGTGCCATCAGTGAGTCTAGGGCCCGTCCTGAAGCTTTCTTT.

This clonotype has a count of ten or more. The gene calls are TRBV20-1 and TRBJ1-4, with D perhaps TRBD1 (5 bases). Trimming took 6 bases from V and 8 from J, leaving 19 bases between them. CDR1 DFQATT and CDR2 SNEGSKA come from the germline V gene (reference sequence). The CDR3 runs 14 residues. The CDR3 DNA follows: TGCAGTGCCTCCCTGGGGGGAAGGAGGGAAAAACTGTTTTTT. Protein: CSASLGGRREKLFF.

The chain employs TRBV6-4 and TRBJ2-1, with 11 positions matching TRBD2. This CDR3 region has 15 residues. V was pared by 6 bases and J by 6 bases, with 7 bases of the junction left unmatched. Per the germline V gene, CDR1 is MRHNA and CDR2 is SNTAGT. CDR3 DNA sequence: TGTGCCAGCAGCCCACTAGCGGGAGAGGTCAATGAGCAGTTCTTC. Translating it yields CASSPLAGEVNEQFF.

The chain couples TRBV2 to TRBJ2-1; a weak D match, TRBD2 (6 bases). Germline CDR1 reads SNHLY; CDR2 reads FYNNEI. The CDR3 has 14 amino acids. V was clipped by 4 bases and J by 2 bases, with 9 bases between them. DNA for the CDR3: TGTGCCAGCAGTGGTAGCGGTGCCTACAATGAGCAGTTCTTC. Translation gives CASSGSGAYNEQFF. The full variable domain, its missing parts supplied by reference TRBV2 and TRBJ2-1, is EPEVTQTPSHQVTQMGQEVILRCVPISNHLYFYWYRQILGQKVEFLVSFYNNEISEKSEIFDDQFSVERPDGSNFTLKIRSTKLEDSAMYFCASSGSGAYNEQFFGPGTRLTVL.

At least ten counts were recorded for this clonotype. V is TRBV6-5 and J is TRBJ1-1, with no clear D. Per germline, CDR1 MNHEY and CDR2 SVGAGI. The germline V and J ends were trimmed by 0 bases and 1 base, with 9 bases remaining between them. The CDR3 has 15 residues. The CDR3 region has the DNA TGTGCCAGCAGTTACTCCCCAACGACGAACACTGAAGCTTTCTTT. Amino acid sequence: CASSYSPTTNTEAFF.

This clonotype occurred many times. The V call is TRBV10-3, the J call TRBJ1-5; D not certain. Trimming shortened V by 3 bases and J by 0 bases, and 6 bases separated the two germline ends. CDR3 length equals 14 residues. Germline V lookup: CDR1 ENHRY, CDR2 SYGVKD. The CDR3 DNA reads as TGTGCCATCAGTGAAGGTAATAGCAATCAGCCCCAGCATTTT. Translated, it gives CAISEGNSNQPQHF.

This clonotype was seen only once. Just one base apart from a much larger clone, this may be a read error. Here the CDR3 DNA reads TGTGCCGCCGGAAGAGCCGGTGTGAACACCGGGGAGCTGTTTTTT. Protein sequence: CAAGRAGVNTGELFF. The gene calls are TRBV28 and TRBJ2-2, with D unresolved. Trimming cost V 11 bases and J 1 base, with 17 bases left between them. The CDR3 spans 15 residues. The germline gives CDR1 MDHEN, CDR2 SYDVKM.

Many counts were recorded for this clonotype. The chain links TRBV11-1 to TRBJ2-2; 10 positions agree with TRBD2. The germline V gene has CDR1 SGHAT and CDR2 FQDESV (reference sequence). J was trimmed by 7 bases and V by 3 bases; bases with no gene match: 5. This CDR3 is 15 amino acids long. CDR3 coding DNA: TGTGCCAGCAGCTTTCTAGCGGGAGTAGACGGGGAGCTGTTTTTT. It encodes CASSFLAGVDGELFF.

This clonotype showed up many times. The genes are TRBV7-8 and TRBJ2-1, with 7 bases matching TRBD1. CDR3 size: 14 residues. From germline, CDR1 is SGHVS and CDR2 FQNEAQ. Trimming removed 4 bases from V and 5 bases from J; junction bases left unmatched: 5. This CDR3 is CASSYGQVHNEQFF. The CDR3 DNA reads TGTGCCAGCAGCTACGGACAGGTTCACAATGAGCAGTTCTTC. Together with reference TRBV7-8 and TRBJ2-1, the CDR3 gives the full variable domain: GAGVSQSPRYKVAKRGQDVALRCDPISGHVSLFWYQQALGQGPEFLTYFQNEAQLDKSGLPSDRFFAERPEGSVSTLKIQRTQQEDSAVYLCASSYGQVHNEQFFGPGTRLTVL.

This clonotype was picked up many times. The chain carries TRBV20-1 and TRBJ2-3; 10 positions agree with TRBD2. Germline lookup yields CDR1 DFQATT and CDR2 SNEGSKA (reference sequence). The CDR3 loop spans 15 amino acids. Trimming at V came to 3 bases and at J to 4 bases, leaving 7 bases not matched to a gene. DNA for the CDR3: TGCAGTGCTAGTAAGCGGGAGGGCCTTTCAGATACGCAGTATTTT. Protein product: CSASKREGLSDTQYF.

J is TRBJ2-1 and V is TRBV11-1; TRBD2 aligns across 8 bases. The junction had 6 bases not matched to a gene; V was cut back by 1 base and J by 4 bases. CDR1 is SGHAT, CDR2 FQDESV, per germline (reference sequence). The CDR3 loop spans 16 amino acids. The chain's CDR3 is CASSLGSGRLYNEQFF. In DNA, the CDR3 is TGTGCCAGCAGCTTAGGAAGCGGGAGATTATACAATGAGCAGTTCTTC.

This clonotype was seen repeatedly, ten times or more. In DNA form, the CDR3 reads TGTGCCAGCAGCTCCCGGACTAGCGGGAGGGACAATGAGCAGTTCTTC. It encodes CASSSRTSGRDNEQFF. The gene calls are TRBV7-9 and TRBJ2-1; 15 nucleotides line up with TRBD2. From germline, CDR1 is SEHNR and CDR2 FQNEAQ (reference sequence). With 4 bases clipped from V and 5 bases from J, the junction kept 3 bases outside the gene matches. This CDR3 is built from 16 residues. Variable domain in full (rest from reference TRBV7-9 and TRBJ2-1): DTGVSQNPRHKITKRGQNVTFRCDPISEHNRLYWYRQTLGQGPEFLTYFQNEAQLEKSRLLSDRFSAERPKGSFSTLEIQRTEQGDSAMYLCASSSRTSGRDNEQFFGPGTRLTVL.

V gene TRBV28 combines with J gene TRBJ2-4, with TRBD2 identical over 11 bases. The V and J ends lost 7 bases and 7 bases, in that order; junction bases with no gene match: 9. This CDR3 comprises 15 residues. The germline CDR1 and CDR2 sequences are MDHEN and SYDVKM. CDR3 amino acids: CASTVTSGRWNIQYF. The CDR3 DNA follows: TGTGCCAGCACCGTTACTAGCGGGAGATGGAACATTCAGTACTTC.

This clonotype has ten or more counts. CDR3 sequence (DNA): TGTGCCAGCAGCTTATTCCTGGTGCCCAAATTAAGGGGAAATGAGCAGTTCTTC. Its protein is CASSLFLVPKLRGNEQFF. The gene calls are TRBV7-9 and TRBJ2-1; D possibly corresponds to TRBD1 (5 bases). The V end was cut by 2 bases, the J end by 7 bases, with 24 bases between. The length of the CDR3 is 18 residues. Germline CDR1 reads SEHNR; CDR2 reads FQNEAQ (reference sequence).

The CDR3: CASSLGLAYQETQYF. Here the CDR3 DNA reads TGCGCCAGCAGCCTAGGACTAGCGTACCAAGAGACCCAGTACTTC. The rearrangement uses TRBV4-1 and TRBJ2-5, with 9 bases fitting TRBD2. The V segment lost 4 bases and the J segment 0 bases; nucleotides outside the gene matches: 3. CDR1 is MGHRA and CDR2 is YSYEKL in the germline V gene. CDR3 length: 15 residues.

This clonotype was seen repeatedly, ten times or more. The chain links TRBV20-1 to TRBJ2-5; 12 bases are shared with TRBD2. This CDR3 region has 15 residues. Germline CDR1 is DFQATT and CDR2 is SNEGSKA (reference sequence). Trimming removed 6 bases from V and 7 bases from J; junction bases left unmatched: 12. The CDR3 DNA reads as TGCAGTGCCGGCAGACTAGCGGGAGCCGGAGGGACCCAGTACTTC. Its translation is CSAGRLAGAGGTQYF.